Following are 7 T cell receptor beta chains from one sample sequenced in a study of T cells in women clearing cervical HPV infection. The assay was immunoSEQ multiplex PCR, and TCRdb's table has in-frame clones only and misses some. The sample table sets out under 45,000 clones. The sequenced material came from blood buffy coat. The receptors come from a woman between 18 and 70 years old with a cervical HPV16 infection that either progressed to CIN3+ or cleared (not recorded which).

On this clone itself: The read is 3 residues too short to cover the CDR3 end, so that end is filled in from the germline J gene. The V gene is TRBV7-8, the J gene TRBJ2-3; D might be TRBD2 (6 bases). Germline assignment: CDR1 SGHVS and CDR2 FQNEAQ. Trimming cost V 0 bases and J 2 bases, with 9 bases left between them. The CDR3 has 15 amino acids. CDR3: CASSLAGTPTDTQYF. The covered CDR3 bases are TGTGCCAGCAGCTTAGCGGGGACTCCCACAGATACG.

Concerning this clone itself: The read finishes 3 residues shy of the CDR3 end, and the germline J gene is used to complete it. The V gene is TRBV2, the J gene TRBJ2-7; the D is unclear. The germline V and J ends were trimmed by 2 bases and 3 bases, with 14 bases remaining between them. Looked up from germline, CDR1 is SNHLY and CDR2 is FYNNEI. The CDR3 spans 15 residues. The CDR3 region is CASSESLVTDYEQYF. Incomplete CDR3 DNA: TGTGCCAGCAGTGAATCTCTGGTGACTGACTACGAG. Full variable domain (rest looked up from reference TRBV2 and TRBJ2-7): EPEVTQTPSHQVTQMGQEVILRCVPISNHLYFYWYRQILGQKVEFLVSFYNNEISEKSEIFDDQFSVERPDGSNFTLKIRSTKLEDSAMYFCASSESLVTDYEQYFGPGTRLTVT.

In the case of this clone: The read ends 3 residues early relative to the CDR3; the germline J gene fills the gap. The chain combines TRBV20-1 with TRBJ2-3, with D tentatively TRBD2 (6 bases). The V gene lost 7 bases and the J gene lost 6 bases, with 14 bases spanning the gap. This CDR3 is built from 12 residues. Per the germline V gene, CDR1 is DFQATT and CDR2 is SNEGSKA (reference sequence). The CDR3 sequence is CSGEARGDTQYF. Partial CDR3 DNA: TGCAGTGGTGAGGCCCGGGGGGATACG.

For this clone: The DNA ends 3 residues before the CDR3 does, and the rest of the CDR3 is filled in from the germline J gene. This chain links TRBV7-6 with TRBJ2-3, with 8 bases fitting TRBD2. Trimming at V came to 6 bases and at J to 1 base, leaving 9 bases not matched to a gene. CDR3 length: 16 amino acids. Germline V gene lookup returns CDR1 SGHVS and CDR2 FNYEAQ. CDR3 loop: CASSSNLAGRTDTQYF. The covered CDR3 bases are TGTGCCAGCAGTTCCAATCTAGCGGGCCGCACAGATACG.

With regard to this clone: The read falls 3 residues short of the CDR3 end, and the missing part is taken from the germline J gene. The gene calls are TRBV24-1 and TRBJ2-7; 7 bases are a match to TRBD1. The CDR3 extends over 15 amino acids. Unmatched junction bases numbered 6, after V lost 3 bases and J lost 2 bases. CDR1 and CDR2 from the germline V gene are KGHDR and SFDVKD. The chain's CDR3 is CATSDLGQAPYEQYF. Partial CDR3 DNA: TGTGCCACCAGTGATCTTGGACAGGCCCCCTACGAG.

Remarks on this clone: The read ends 3 residues early relative to the CDR3; the germline J gene fills the gap. The chain couples TRBV18 to TRBJ2-2, with TRBD1 matching over 7 bases. The V gene's germline CDR1 is KGHSH and CDR2 LQKENI. CDR3 length equals 18 residues. The DNA read from the CDR3 is TGTGCCAGCTCACTCGGACAGGTCCTGGGCTCTGGGGCCAACGTG. Its protein is CASSLGQVLGSGANV. The whole CDR3 sequence reads CASSLGQVLGSGANVLFF.

About this clone: From the germline J gene comes the end of the CDR3, since the read stops 3 residues before it. The V and J genes are TRBV4-1 and TRBJ2-3; TRBD2 agrees at 12 bases. CDR3 length: 16 amino acids. Trimming removed 4 bases from V and 4 bases from J; junction bases left unmatched: 6. Germline CDR1 and CDR2: MGHRA and YSYEKL. The CDR3 DNA, read in part, is TGCGCCAGCAGCCCCGGACTAGCGGGGTACGCAGATACG. Translation gives CASSPGLAGYADT. The entire CDR3 reads CASSPGLAGYADTQYF.